This entry features one T cell receptor beta chain sequence. This CDR3 has 15 residues. Germline V gene sequence: CDR1 WNHNN, CDR2 SYGVQD (reference sequence). V trimming: 3 bases; J trimming: 5 bases; junction bases outside the gene matches: 7. The sample originates from a study of blood T cell repertoires in COVID-19. Study background: COVID-19 samples, acute and convalescent, were from the United States, Italy and Spain.

Method: immunoSEQ multiplex PCR; TCRdb's copy keeps in-frame clones and lacks some. The table has 15,000 to 20,000 clones, 88% seen once. This chain connects TRBV10-1 to TRBJ2-3; TRBD2 matches 8 bases. Sequenced: peripheral blood. This TCR was recovered from a human donor in a cohort sampled during active COVID-19. Written as DNA, the CDR3 is TGCGCCAGCAGTGATTCAGCGGGAGTTGGAGATACGCAGTATTTT. Its protein product is CASSDSAGVGDTQYF.